These 3 T cell receptor beta chains share one sample of origin, sequenced in a study of shared T cell receptors in the human thymus. Only in-frame clones appear in the TCRdb table, and some are missing; sequencing was by immunoSEQ multiplex PCR. The sample has roughly 710,000 clones; 80% to 90% are singletons. The same data also went into a second study, on human thymus T cells.

Sequenced material: thymocytes. The receptors derive from a girl under three years old with a congenital heart defect.

This chain uses TRBV6-5 with TRBJ1-2, with 7 bases lining up with TRBD1. Germline V gene lookup returns CDR1 MNHEY and CDR2 SVGAGI. The CDR3 has 13 amino acids. Unmatched junction bases numbered 8, after V lost 5 bases and J lost 8 bases. This chain's CDR3 is CASSRQGWGGYTF. As DNA, the CDR3 is TGTGCCAGCAGTCGACAGGGTTGGGGAGGCTACACCTTC.

J is TRBJ2-3 and V is TRBV7-9; possibly TRBD1 for D (6 bases). This CDR3 spans 17 amino acids. Germline CDR1 reads SEHNR; CDR2 reads FQNEAQ (reference sequence). Trimming left V 2 bases short and J 2 bases short, with 17 bases between. CDR3 sequence (DNA): TGTGCCAGCAGCTTAAACAGGACAGACACCTTCACAGATACGCAGTATTTT. This translates into CASSLNRTDTFTDTQYF. Full variable domain (outside the CDR3, taken from reference TRBV7-9 and TRBJ2-3): DTGVSQNPRHKITKRGQNVTFRCDPISEHNRLYWYRQTLGQGPEFLTYFQNEAQLEKSRLLSDRFSAERPKGSFSTLEIQRTEQGDSAMYLCASSLNRTDTFTDTQYFGPGTRLTVL.

V usage is TRBV2 and J usage is TRBJ2-7, with 8 bases that match TRBD1. Germline CDR1 reads SNHLY; CDR2 reads FYNNEI. There are 14 residues in the CDR3. Trimming at V came to 8 bases and at J to 6 bases, leaving 12 bases not matched to a gene. CDR3 protein: CASLLGQGVTEQYF. The CDR3 coding sequence is TGTGCCAGCCTTCTTGGACAGGGAGTAACCGAGCAGTACTTC.